The clone carrying this TCR beta chain was counted once. Its antigen remains unknown. With V trimmed by 3 bases and J by 5 bases, 7 bases remained unmatched. CDR1 is LGHNA and CDR2 is YNFKEQ in the germline V gene. The CDR3 runs to 16 residues. The data were produced by immunoSEQ multiplex PCR, yet TCRdb's version contains in-frame clones alone and is incomplete. The sample records about 170,000 clones, about 96% being singletons. The sample is drawn from a study of cytomegalovirus exposure and HLA in healthy donors. About the study: The same platform used for the approximately 700 first-cohort repertoires was also used for the approximately 120 validation repertoires, as a later analysis reported.

Notes on the study in general: Listed as cytomegalovirus-associated were roughly 180 TCR beta chains. Under in vitro conditions, a few CMV-associated chains were confirmed as specific for CMV antigens. First-cohort TCR clusters tended to co-occur in the approximately 130 validation repertoires, a later analysis found.

Sequenced: PBMCs. This receptor was obtained from a woman in her late teens or twenties in good health and CMV-seronegative. This sequence joins TRBV4-2 and TRBJ2-5; TRBD2 matches 12 bases. The CDR3 nucleotides are TGTGCCAGCAGCCACCGGACTAGCGGGGTGGGGGAGACCCAGTACTTC. Translation: CASSHRTSGVGETQYF.